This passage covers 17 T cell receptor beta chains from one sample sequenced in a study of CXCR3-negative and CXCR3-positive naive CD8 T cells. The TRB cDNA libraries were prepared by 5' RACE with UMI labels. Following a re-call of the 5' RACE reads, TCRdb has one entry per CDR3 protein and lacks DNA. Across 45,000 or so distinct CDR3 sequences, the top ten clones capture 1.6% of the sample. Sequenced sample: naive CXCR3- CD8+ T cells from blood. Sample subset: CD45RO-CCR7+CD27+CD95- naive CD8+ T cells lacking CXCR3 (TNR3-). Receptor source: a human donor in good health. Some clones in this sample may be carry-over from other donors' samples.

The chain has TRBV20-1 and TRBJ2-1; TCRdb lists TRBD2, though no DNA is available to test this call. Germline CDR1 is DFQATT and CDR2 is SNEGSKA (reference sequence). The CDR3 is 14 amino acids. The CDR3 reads CSAPRLADYNEQFF.

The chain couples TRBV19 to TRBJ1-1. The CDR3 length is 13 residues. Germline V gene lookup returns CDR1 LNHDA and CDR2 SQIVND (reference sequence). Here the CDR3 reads CASSTRGNTEAFF.

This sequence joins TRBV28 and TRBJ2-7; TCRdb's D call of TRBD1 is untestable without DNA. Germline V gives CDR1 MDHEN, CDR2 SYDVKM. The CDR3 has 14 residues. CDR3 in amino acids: CASSPWGSSYEQYF.

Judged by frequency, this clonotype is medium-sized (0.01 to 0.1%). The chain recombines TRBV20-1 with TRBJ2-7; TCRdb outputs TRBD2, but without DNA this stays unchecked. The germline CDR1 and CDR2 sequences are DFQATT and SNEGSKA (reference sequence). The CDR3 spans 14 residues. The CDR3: CSARDQRASYEQYF.

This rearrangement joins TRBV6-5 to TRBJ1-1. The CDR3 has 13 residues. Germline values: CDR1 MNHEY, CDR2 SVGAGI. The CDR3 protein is CASSYVAGTEAFF.

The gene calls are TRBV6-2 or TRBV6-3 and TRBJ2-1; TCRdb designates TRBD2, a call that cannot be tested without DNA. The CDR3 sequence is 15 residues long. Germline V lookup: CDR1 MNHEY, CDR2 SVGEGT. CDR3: CASSFGTNSYNEQFF.

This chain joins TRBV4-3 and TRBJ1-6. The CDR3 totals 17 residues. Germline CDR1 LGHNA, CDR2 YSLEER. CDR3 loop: CASSQDLWKSSNSPLHF.

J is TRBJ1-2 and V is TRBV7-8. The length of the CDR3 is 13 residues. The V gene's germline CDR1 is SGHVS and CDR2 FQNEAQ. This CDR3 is CASSLVALESYTF.

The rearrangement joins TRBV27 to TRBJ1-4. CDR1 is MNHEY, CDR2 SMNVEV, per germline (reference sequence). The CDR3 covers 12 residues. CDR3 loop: CASSPASEELFF.

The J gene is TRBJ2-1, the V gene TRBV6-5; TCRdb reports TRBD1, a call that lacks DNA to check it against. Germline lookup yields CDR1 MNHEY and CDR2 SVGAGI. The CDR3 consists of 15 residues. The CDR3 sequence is CASSYGTPTYNEQFF.

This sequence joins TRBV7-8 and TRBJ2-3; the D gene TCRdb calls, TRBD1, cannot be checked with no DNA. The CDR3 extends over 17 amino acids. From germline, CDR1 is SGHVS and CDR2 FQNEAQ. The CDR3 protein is CASRPLPGDRVRDTQYF.

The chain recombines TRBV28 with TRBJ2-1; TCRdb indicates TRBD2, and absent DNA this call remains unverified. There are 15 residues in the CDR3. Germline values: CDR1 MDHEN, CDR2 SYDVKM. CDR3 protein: CASSSDWNSYNEQFF.

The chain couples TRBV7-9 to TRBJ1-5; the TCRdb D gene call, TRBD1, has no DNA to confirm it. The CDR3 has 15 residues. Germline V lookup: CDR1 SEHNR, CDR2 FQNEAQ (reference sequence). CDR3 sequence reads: CASSLVQGSDQAQHF.

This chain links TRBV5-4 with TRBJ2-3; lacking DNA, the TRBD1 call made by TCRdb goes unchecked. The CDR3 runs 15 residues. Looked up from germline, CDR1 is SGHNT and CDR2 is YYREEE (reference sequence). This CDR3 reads CASSFGSTGPDTQYF.

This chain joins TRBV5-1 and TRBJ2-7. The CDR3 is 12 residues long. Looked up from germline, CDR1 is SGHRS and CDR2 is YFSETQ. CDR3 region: CASSEDGYEQYF.

This CDR3 is CASSNSWYEQYF. The chain links TRBV6-5 to TRBJ2-7. Looked up from germline, CDR1 is MNHEY and CDR2 is SVGAGI. This CDR3 is 12 amino acids long.

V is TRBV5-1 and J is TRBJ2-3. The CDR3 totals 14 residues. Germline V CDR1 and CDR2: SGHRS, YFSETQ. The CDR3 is CASSLEVGTDTQYF.